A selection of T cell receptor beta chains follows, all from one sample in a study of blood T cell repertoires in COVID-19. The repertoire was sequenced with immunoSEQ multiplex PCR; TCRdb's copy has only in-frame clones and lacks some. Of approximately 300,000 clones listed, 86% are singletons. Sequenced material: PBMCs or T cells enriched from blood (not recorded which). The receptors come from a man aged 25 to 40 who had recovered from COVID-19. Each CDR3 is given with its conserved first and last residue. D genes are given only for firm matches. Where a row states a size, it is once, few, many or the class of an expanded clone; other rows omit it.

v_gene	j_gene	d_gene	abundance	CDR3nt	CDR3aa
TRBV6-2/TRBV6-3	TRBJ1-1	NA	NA	TGTGCCAGCAGTTACCTCTGGAACACTGAAGCTTTCTTT	CASSYLWNTEAFF
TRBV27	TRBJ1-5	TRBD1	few	TGTGCCAGCCGCAGGGACAGACGAAGCAATCAGCCCCAGCATTTT	CASRRDRRSNQPQHF
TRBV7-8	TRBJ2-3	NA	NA	TGTGCCAGCAGCCATTGGAGGGGGGGAAGGGCAGATACGCAGTATTTT	CASSHWRGGRADTQYF
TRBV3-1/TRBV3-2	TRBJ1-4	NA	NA	TGTGCCAGCAGCCATTTGTGGGAGAATGAAAAACTGTTTTTT	CASSHLWENEKLFF
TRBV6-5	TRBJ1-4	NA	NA	TGTGCCAGCAATGTCAGCAGGGGTAGAAAACTGTTTTTT	CASNVSRGRKLFF
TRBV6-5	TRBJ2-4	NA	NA	TGTGCCAGCAGACCCCGGGACTCCCGAGGAAACATTCAGTACTTC	CASRPRDSRGNIQYF
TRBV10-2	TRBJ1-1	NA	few	TGCGCCAGCAGTGAGTCGCCGGTGAACACTGAAGCTTTCTTT	CASSESPVNTEAFF
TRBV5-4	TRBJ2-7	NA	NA	TGTGCCAGCAGCTTGGAAGGCAGGGACTACGAGCAGTACTTC	CASSLEGRDYEQYF
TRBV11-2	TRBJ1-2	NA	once	TGTGCCAGCAGCCCGGGGACTGTCTATAATGGCTACACCTTC	CASSPGTVYNGYTF
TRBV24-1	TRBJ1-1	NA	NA	TGTGCCACCTCCCAGAACACTGAAGCTTTCTTT	CATSQNTEAFF
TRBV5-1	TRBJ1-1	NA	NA	TGCGCCAGCAGGCCCTCGACGGACAGCTTCCCCACTGAAGCTTTCTTT	CASRPSTDSFPTEAFF
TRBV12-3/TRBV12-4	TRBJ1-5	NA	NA	TGTGCCAGCAGTTTCGGTCACGATCAGCCCCAGCATTTT	CASSFGHDQPQHF
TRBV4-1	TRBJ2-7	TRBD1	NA	TGCGCCAGCAGCCAAATGGACAGGGGGCGCGGTAAACACGAGCAGTACTTC	CASSQMDRGRGKHEQYF
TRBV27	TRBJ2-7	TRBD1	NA	TGTGCCACCCGGCCCTCCGGGACAGGGTTATACGAGCAGTACTTC	CATRPSGTGLYEQYF
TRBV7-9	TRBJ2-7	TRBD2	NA	TGTGCCAGCAGCTTAGAGCGGGAGGGCCTCTACGAGCAGTACTTC	CASSLEREGLYEQYF
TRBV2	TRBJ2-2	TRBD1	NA	TGTGCCAGCAGTTGGGACAGGGCCCGTGGGAACACCGGGGAGCTGTTTTTT	CASSWDRARGNTGELFF
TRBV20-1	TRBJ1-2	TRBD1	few	TGCAGTGCTAGTGACAAGGGGGCTGGGTATGGCTACACCTTC	CSASDKGAGYGYTF
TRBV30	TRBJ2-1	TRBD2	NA	TGTGCCTGGATAAGTGGGAGGGACAATGAGCAGTTCTTC	CAWISGRDNEQFF
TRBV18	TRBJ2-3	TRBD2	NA	TGTGCCAGCTCACATGGACTAGCGGGCACAGATACGCAGTATTTT	CASSHGLAGTDTQYF
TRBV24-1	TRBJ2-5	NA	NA	TGTGCCACCAGTGAAGCGGGACAGGAAGAGACCCAGTACTTC	CATSEAGQEETQYF
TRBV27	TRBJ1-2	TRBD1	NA	TGTGCCAGCAGTTTAGCAGGGGGCGGCTATGGCTACACCTTC	CASSLAGGGYGYTF
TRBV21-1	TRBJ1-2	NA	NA	TGTGCCAGCAGCAAACGACGAACAGGTCTTGGCTACACCTTC	CASSKRRTGLGYTF
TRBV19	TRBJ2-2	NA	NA	TGTGCCAGTAGTATTACAGGGTCCGGGGAGCTGTTTTTT	CASSITGSGELFF
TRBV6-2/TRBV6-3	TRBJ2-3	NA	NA	TGTGCCAGCAGTTCCGGGACACGAACCTACACAGATACGCAGTATTTT	CASSSGTRTYTDTQYF
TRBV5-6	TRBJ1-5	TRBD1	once	TGTGCCAGCAGTTCGGGACAGCACAATCAGCCCCAGCATTTT	CASSSGQHNQPQHF
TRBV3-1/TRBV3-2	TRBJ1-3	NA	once	TGTGCCAGCAGCCAAGCAGGTGGAAACACCATATATTTT	CASSQAGGNTIYF
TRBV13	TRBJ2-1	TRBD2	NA	TGTGCCAGCAGCTTAGGACTAGCGGGAGTTTTGAATGAGCAGTTCTTC	CASSLGLAGVLNEQFF
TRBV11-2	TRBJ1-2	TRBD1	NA	TGTGCCAGCAGCCCAGGGACAGGGAGGGCCTATGGCTACACCTTC	CASSPGTGRAYGYTF
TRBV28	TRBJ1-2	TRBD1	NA	TGTGCCAGCAGTCCAGACAGGGGCTATGGCTACACCTTC	CASSPDRGYGYTF
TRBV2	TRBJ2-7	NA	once	TGTGCCAGCAGGCTCACTCCGGGAGTTACGGTGGAGCAGTACTTC	CASRLTPGVTVEQYF
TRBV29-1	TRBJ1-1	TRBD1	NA	TGCAGCGTTCGAGCTGGACAGGGGGGCACTGAAGCTTTCTTT	CSVRAGQGGTEAFF
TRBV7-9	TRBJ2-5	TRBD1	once	TGTGCCAGCAGCGTTCCCGGGACAGCGGACTGGGAGACCCAGTACTTC	CASSVPGTADWETQYF
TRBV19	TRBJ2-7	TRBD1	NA	TGTGCCAGTAGTATAAGGGACAGAGTTAACGAGCAGTACTTC	CASSIRDRVNEQYF
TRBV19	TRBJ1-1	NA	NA	TGTGCCAGTAGTAAAGCGGGCGGACGAGAAGCTTTCTTT	CASSKAGGREAFF
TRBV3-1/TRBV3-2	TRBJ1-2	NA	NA	TGTGCCAGCAGCCCCCGGTTAATCGGCTATGGCTACACCTTC	CASSPRLIGYGYTF
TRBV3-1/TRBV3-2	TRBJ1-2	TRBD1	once	TGTGCCAGCAGTCATTGGGGACAGGGAGTCTATGGCTACACCTTC	CASSHWGQGVYGYTF
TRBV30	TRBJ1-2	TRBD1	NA	TGTGCCTGGAGAGAAAAGGGGACAGTTCTAGGCTACACCTTC	CAWREKGTVLGYTF
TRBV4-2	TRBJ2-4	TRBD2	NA	TGTGCCAGCAGCCCTAGCGGGAGGGGGCAGATTCAGTACTTC	CASSPSGRGQIQYF
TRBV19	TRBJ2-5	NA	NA	TGTGCCAGTAGTATTTGGCAGGGGCAAGAGACCCAGTACTTC	CASSIWQGQETQYF
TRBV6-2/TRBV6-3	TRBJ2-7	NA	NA	TGTGCCAGCAGTTATATGGACAGATACGAGCAGTACTTC	CASSYMDRYEQYF
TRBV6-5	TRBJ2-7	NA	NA	TGTGCCAGCAGTTACTCGGGCCCGCCGGAGTACTTC	CASSYSGPPEYF